The entry that follows covers one T cell receptor beta chain sequence. Germline CDR1 reads SEHNR; CDR2 reads FQNEAQ (reference sequence). This CDR3 is built from 15 residues. Trimming removed 5 bases at V and 2 bases at J, with 16 bases between. The data were obtained in a study of blood T cell repertoires in COVID-19. Study background: The United States, Italy and Spain provided the acute and convalescent COVID-19 samples. Sources were T cells, B-cell-depleted T cells, or PBMCs; the material itself was cDNA or gDNA.

It was during active infection that Seattle patients were enrolled and then longitudinally followed. The method was immunoSEQ multiplex PCR; TCRdb's version includes in-frame clones alone and lacks a portion of them. The sample contains 250,000 to 350,000 clones, 80% to 95% of which appear only once. The sequence was obtained from a woman aged 25 to 39 with COVID-19, enrolled during active disease. Input material: peripheral blood. J is TRBJ2-7 and V is TRBV7-9; a possible D gene is TRBD1 (5 bases). The CDR3 bases are TGTGCCAGCAGCCTCCCCGGACAAGTCCCCTACGAGCAGTACTTC. It translates to CASSLPGQVPYEQYF. The complete variable domain, with remaining parts taken from reference TRBV7-9 and TRBJ2-7, reads DTGVSQNPRHKITKRGQNVTFRCDPISEHNRLYWYRQTLGQGPEFLTYFQNEAQLEKSRLLSDRFSAERPKGSFSTLEIQRTEQGDSAMYLCASSLPGQVPYEQYFGPGTRLTVT.